Listed below are T cell receptor beta chains from one sample, sequenced in a study of shared clonotypes between healthy human individuals. TCRdb's table, derived via immunoSEQ multiplex PCR, lists solely in-frame clones and lacks some. The profile covers millions of clones, with less than 95% appearing a single time and around 1.1% taken by the ten largest. The sample comprised naive CD8+ T cells sorted from blood. The receptors were gathered from a man younger than 35 in good health. Both conserved end residues are part of each CDR3. The order of the fields is J gene, V gene, clone size, D gene, CDR3 protein, CDR3 DNA. A D gene is named only where the DNA matches it firmly. Expanded clones are given a class, and other clones once, few, many or no size at all.

TRBJ2-1 TRBV18 - TRBD2 CASSPGGSSYNEQFF TGTGCCAGCTCACCGGGAGGGAGCTCCTACAATGAGCAGTTCTTC
TRBJ1-5 TRBV7-9 - TRBD1 CASSSGGGNQPQHF TGTGCCAGCAGCTCAGGGGGAGGCAATCAGCCCCAGCATTTT
TRBJ1-6 TRBV11-2 - - CASSLVLGENSPLHF TGTGCCAGCAGCTTAGTTTTGGGGGAAAATTCACCCCTCCACTTT
TRBJ2-7 TRBV6-1 - TRBD1 CASKMGQGSWEQYF TGTGCCAGCAAAATGGGACAGGGATCGTGGGAGCAGTACTTC
TRBJ1-6 TRBV5-4 - - CASSFDDSPLHF TGTGCCAGCAGCTTCGATGATTCACCCCTCCACTTT
TRBJ2-5 TRBV7-3 - - CASSLSGSDQETQYF TGTGCCAGCAGCTTATCCGGGTCAGACCAAGAGACCCAGTACTTC
TRBJ1-2 TRBV6-1 - - CASSEERTTGYGYTF TGTGCCAGCAGTGAAGAACGGACGACGGGATATGGCTACACCTTC
TRBJ1-5 TRBV28 - TRBD1 CASSLDRGVEPQHF TGTGCCAGCAGTTTAGACAGGGGCGTGGAGCCCCAGCATTTT
TRBJ2-1 TRBV11-3 once - CASSLEGSYNEQFF TGTGCCAGCAGCTTAGAGGGTTCCTACAATGAGCAGTTCTTC
TRBJ2-5 TRBV29-1 - TRBD1 CSVAGQGGETQYF TGCAGCGTCGCAGGACAGGGGGGCGAGACCCAGTACTTC
TRBJ2-3 TRBV10-2 - - CASSPDRRTDTQYF TGCGCCAGTTCGCCGGATAGACGCACAGATACGCAGTATTTT
TRBJ1-2 TRBV27 once TRBD1 CASSSIDRGRSPNYGYTF TGTGCCAGCAGTTCGATTGACAGGGGGCGTTCTCCCAACTATGGCTACACCTTC
TRBJ2-5 TRBV6-1 - - CASSRTWGETQYF TGTGCCAGCAGTAGGACTTGGGGAGAGACCCAGTACTTC
TRBJ2-3 TRBV5-1 - TRBD1 CASSFSGQGTDTQYF TGCGCCAGCAGCTTTTCGGGACAGGGAACAGATACGCAGTATTTT
TRBJ2-7 TRBV4-1 once TRBD1 CASSPRGGHSSYEQYF TGCGCCAGCAGCCCTAGAGGGGGCCACAGCTCCTACGAGCAGTACTTC
TRBJ2-2 TRBV10-3 - TRBD2 CAISAGLADYTGELFF TGTGCCATCAGTGCCGGACTAGCGGACTATACCGGGGAGCTGTTTTTT
TRBJ2-7 TRBV7-9 once - CASSPRGGAASSYEQYF TGTGCCAGCAGCCCCCGTGGGGGAGCGGCAAGCTCCTACGAGCAGTACTTC
TRBJ2-3 TRBV12-1 - - CASSFDSTDTQYF TGTGCCAGCAGCTTTGATTCCACAGATACGCAGTATTTT
TRBJ2-1 TRBV7-3 - TRBD2 CASSLSGGEQFF TGTGCCAGCAGCTTAAGCGGGGGTGAGCAGTTCTTC
TRBJ1-1 TRBV5-6 - - CASSRGMNTEAFF TGTGCCAGCAGCAGGGGAATGAACACTGAAGCTTTCTTT
TRBJ2-1 TRBV2 - - CASSTSTGWDEQFF TGTGCCAGCAGTACCTCCACGGGGTGGGATGAGCAGTTCTTC
TRBJ2-1 TRBV5-4 - - CTWRGADNEQFF TGTACCTGGAGGGGTGCGGACAATGAGCAGTTCTTC
TRBJ2-1 TRBV27 - TRBD2 CASSPSGTRNEQFF TGTGCCAGCAGTCCTAGCGGGACCCGCAATGAGCAGTTCTTC
TRBJ2-7 TRBV27 - - CASSLSHEGRFEQYF TGTGCCAGCAGTTTATCCCACGAGGGTCGATTCGAGCAGTACTTC
TRBJ2-7 TRBV11-2 - - CASSLWSTYEQYF TGTGCCAGCAGCTTATGGTCGACCTACGAGCAGTACTTC
TRBJ1-1 TRBV5-8 - - CASSFWTADEAFF TGTGCCAGCAGCTTTTGGACAGCCGATGAAGCTTTCTTT
TRBJ2-4 TRBV30 - TRBD2 CAWTRHNREPGGKNIQYF TGTGCCTGGACTCGACATAATAGGGAACCCGGGGGGAAAAACATTCAGTACTTC
TRBJ1-1 TRBV28 - - CASSLAGSGTEAFF TGTGCCAGCAGTTTAGCAGGGTCGGGCACTGAAGCTTTCTTT
TRBJ2-7 TRBV12-5 - - CASGQAGSYEQYF TGTGCTAGTGGACAAGCGGGCTCCTACGAGCAGTACTTC
TRBJ1-4 TRBV28 - - CATEGGNEKLFF TGTGCCACCGAGGGGGGTAATGAAAAACTGTTTTTT
TRBJ2-7 TRBV14 - - CASSHAGSYEQYF TGTGCCAGCAGCCACGCAGGTTCCTACGAGCAGTACTTC
TRBJ2-7 TRBV6-5 - - CASSYSAGANSYEQYF TGTGCCAGCAGTTACTCAGCAGGGGCCAACTCCTACGAGCAGTACTTC
TRBJ1-2 TRBV7-8 - - CASSLGGIAYGYTF TGTGCCAGCAGCTTAGGAGGGATCGCATATGGCTACACCTTC
TRBJ1-2 TRBV6-1 - - CASSELGQRGYTF TGTGCCAGCAGTGAATTAGGACAGAGAGGCTACACCTTC
TRBJ2-3 TRBV13 - - CASSLAGGVGTDTQYF TGTGCCAGCAGCTTAGCTGGGGGCGTAGGGACAGATACGCAGTATTTT
TRBJ2-3 TRBV7-6 - TRBD2 CASSLAGGLDTQYF TGTGCCAGCAGCTTAGCGGGGGGGTTAGATACGCAGTATTTT